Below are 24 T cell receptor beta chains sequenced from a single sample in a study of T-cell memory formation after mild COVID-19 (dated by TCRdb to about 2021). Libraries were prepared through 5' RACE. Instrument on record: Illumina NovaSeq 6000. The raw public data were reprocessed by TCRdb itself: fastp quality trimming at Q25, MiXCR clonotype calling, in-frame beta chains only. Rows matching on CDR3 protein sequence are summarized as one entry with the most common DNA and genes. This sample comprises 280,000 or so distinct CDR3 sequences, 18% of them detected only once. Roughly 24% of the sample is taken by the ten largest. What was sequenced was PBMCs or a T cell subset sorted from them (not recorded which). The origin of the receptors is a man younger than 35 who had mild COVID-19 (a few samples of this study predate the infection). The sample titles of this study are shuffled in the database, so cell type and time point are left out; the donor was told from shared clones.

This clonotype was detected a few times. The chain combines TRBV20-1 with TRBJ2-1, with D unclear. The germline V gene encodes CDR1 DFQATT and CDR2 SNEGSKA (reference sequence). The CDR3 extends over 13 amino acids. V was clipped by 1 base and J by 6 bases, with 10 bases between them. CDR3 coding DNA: TGCAGTGCTAGAGTAAGAAGGGTCAATGAGCAGTTCTTC. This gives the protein CSARVRRVNEQFF.

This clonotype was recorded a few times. The CDR3 reads CASSQVAGGLNTGELFF. In nucleotides, the CDR3 is TGCGCCAGCAGCCAAGTCGCGGGGGGGCTGAACACCGGGGAGCTGTTTTTT. V gene TRBV4-1 combines with J gene TRBJ2-2; TRBD2 aligns across 9 bases. The CDR3 sequence is 17 residues long. V dropped 1 base and J dropped 1; count of bases not matched to a gene: 4. CDR1 and CDR2 from the germline V gene are MGHRA and YSYEKL.

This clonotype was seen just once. The CDR3 nucleotides read TGTGCCAGCAGCCAAGCGGATATCGTGTTCCTGGCAAGCGATACGCAGTATTTT. Its translation is CASSQADIVFLASDTQYF. This rearrangement joins TRBV3-1 to TRBJ2-3; D gene ambiguous. CDR1 and CDR2 from the germline V gene are LGHDT and YNNKEL (reference sequence). CDR3 length: 18 amino acids. Trimming took 1 base from V and 6 from J, leaving 23 bases between them.

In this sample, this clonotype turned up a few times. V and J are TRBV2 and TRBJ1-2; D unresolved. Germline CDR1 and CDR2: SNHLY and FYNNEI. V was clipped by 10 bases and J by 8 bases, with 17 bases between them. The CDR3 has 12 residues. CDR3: CATSRNDLGYTF. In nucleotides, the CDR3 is TGTGCCACCTCGAGGAACGATCTGGGCTACACCTTC.

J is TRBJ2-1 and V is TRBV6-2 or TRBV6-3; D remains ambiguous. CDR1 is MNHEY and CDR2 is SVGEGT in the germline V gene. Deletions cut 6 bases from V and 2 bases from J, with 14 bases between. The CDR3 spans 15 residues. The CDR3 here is CASSIYGLAYNEQFF. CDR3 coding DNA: TGTGCCAGCAGCATATACGGGCTAGCCTACAATGAGCAGTTCTTC.

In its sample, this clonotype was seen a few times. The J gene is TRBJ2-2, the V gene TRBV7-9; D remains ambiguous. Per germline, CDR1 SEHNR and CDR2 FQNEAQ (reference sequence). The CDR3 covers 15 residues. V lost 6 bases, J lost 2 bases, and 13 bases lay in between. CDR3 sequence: CASRILGGNTGELFF. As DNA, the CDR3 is TGTGCCAGCAGAATCCTCGGTGGCAACACCGGGGAGCTGTTTTTT. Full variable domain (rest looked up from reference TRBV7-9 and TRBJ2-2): DTGVSQNPRHKITKRGQNVTFRCDPISEHNRLYWYRQTLGQGPEFLTYFQNEAQLEKSRLLSDRFSAERPKGSFSTLEIQRTEQGDSAMYLCASRILGGNTGELFFGEGSRLTVL.

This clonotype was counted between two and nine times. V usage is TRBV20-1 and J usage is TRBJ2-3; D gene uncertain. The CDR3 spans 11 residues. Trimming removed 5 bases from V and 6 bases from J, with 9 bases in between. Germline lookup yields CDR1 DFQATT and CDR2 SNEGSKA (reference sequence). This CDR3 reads CSARRRDTQYF. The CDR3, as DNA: TGCAGTGCTCGTAGAAGGGATACGCAGTATTTT.

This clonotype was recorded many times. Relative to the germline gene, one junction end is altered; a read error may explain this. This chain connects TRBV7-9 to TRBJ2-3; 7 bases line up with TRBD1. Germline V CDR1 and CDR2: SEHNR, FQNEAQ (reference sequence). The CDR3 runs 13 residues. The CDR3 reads CASSLGRDSPPHF. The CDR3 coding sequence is TGTGCCAGCAGCTTAGGTCGGGACAGTCCTCCCCATTTT.

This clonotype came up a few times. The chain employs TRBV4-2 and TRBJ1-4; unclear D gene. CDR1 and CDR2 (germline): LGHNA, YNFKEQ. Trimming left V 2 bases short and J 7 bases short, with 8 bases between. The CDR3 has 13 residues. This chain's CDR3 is CASSQQSGEKLFF. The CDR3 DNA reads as TGTGCCAGCAGCCAACAGAGCGGTGAAAAACTGTTTTTT.

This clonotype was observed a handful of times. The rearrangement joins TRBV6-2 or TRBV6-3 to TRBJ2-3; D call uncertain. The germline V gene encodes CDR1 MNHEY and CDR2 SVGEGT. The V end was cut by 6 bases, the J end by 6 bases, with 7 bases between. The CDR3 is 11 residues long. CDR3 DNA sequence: TGTGCCAGCAGAATGTGGGATACGCAGTATTTT. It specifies CASRMWDTQYF.

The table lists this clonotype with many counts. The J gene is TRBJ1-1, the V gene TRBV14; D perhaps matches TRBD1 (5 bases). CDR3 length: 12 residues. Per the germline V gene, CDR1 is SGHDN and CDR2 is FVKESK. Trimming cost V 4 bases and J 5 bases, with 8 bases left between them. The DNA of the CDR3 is TGTGCCAGCAGCCCGTGGGGGACTGAAGCTTTCTTT. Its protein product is CASSPWGTEAFF. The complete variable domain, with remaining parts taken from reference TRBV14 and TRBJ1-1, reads EAGVTQFPSHSVIEKGQTVTLRCDPISGHDNLYWYRRVMGKEIKFLLHFVKESKQDESGMPNNRFLAERTGGTYSTLKVQPAELEDSGVYFCASSPWGTEAFFGQGTRLTVV.

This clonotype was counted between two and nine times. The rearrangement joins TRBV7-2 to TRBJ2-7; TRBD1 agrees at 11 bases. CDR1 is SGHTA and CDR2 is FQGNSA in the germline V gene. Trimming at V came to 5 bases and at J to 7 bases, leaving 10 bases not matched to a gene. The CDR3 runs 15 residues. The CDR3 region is CASSGGQGARWEQYF. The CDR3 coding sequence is TGTGCCAGCAGCGGAGGACAGGGGGCGCGGTGGGAGCAGTACTTC.

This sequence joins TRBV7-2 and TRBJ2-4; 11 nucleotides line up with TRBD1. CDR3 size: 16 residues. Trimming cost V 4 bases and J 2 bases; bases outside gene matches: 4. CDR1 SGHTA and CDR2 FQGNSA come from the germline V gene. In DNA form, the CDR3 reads TGTGCCAGCAGCTCGGACAGGGGGCGGACCAAAAACATTCAGTACTTC. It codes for CASSSDRGRTKNIQYF.

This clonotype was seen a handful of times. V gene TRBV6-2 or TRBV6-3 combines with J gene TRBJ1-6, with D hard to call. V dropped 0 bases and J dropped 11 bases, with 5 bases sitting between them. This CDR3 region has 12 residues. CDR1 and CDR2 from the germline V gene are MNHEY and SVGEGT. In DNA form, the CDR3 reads TGTGCCAGCAGTTACTCGGAGACACCCCTCCACTTT. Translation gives CASSYSETPLHF.

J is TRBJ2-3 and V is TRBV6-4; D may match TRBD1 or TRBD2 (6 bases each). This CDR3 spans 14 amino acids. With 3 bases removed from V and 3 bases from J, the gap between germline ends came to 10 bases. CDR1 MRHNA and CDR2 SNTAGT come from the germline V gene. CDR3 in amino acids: CASSEGGATDTQYF. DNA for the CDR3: TGTGCCAGCAGTGAGGGGGGCGCGACAGATACGCAGTATTTT.

CDR3 residues: CASSPPGVRADTQYF. The DNA for the CDR3 is TGTGCCAGCAGCCCCCCGGGCGTGCGGGCAGATACGCAGTATTTT. The J gene is TRBJ2-3, the V gene TRBV9, with D possibly TRBD2 on 5 matching bases. The CDR3 is 15 residues long. Trimming left V 4 bases short and J 4 bases short, with 16 bases between. Germline loops: CDR1 SGDLS, CDR2 YYNGEE.

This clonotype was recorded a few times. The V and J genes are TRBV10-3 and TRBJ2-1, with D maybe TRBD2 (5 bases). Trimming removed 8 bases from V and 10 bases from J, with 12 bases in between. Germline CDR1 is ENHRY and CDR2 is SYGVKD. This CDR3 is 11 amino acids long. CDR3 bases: TGTGCCATCTCCGACGGAGGAGAGCAGTTCTTC. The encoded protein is CAISDGGEQFF.

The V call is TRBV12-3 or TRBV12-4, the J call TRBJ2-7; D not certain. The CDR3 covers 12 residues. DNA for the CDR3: TGTGCCAGCGGTTTGGTGGGCGGAACCCCGTACGTC. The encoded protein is CASGLVGGTPYV.

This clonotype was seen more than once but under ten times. The CDR3 region is CASSFGRGGNIQYF. The CDR3 bases are TGTGCCAGCAGTTTTGGGCGGGGGGGAAACATTCAGTACTTC. J is TRBJ2-4 and V is TRBV27; 9 bases align to TRBD2. CDR3 length: 14 residues. Trimming took 3 bases from V and 6 from J; bases not matched to a gene: 3. Per germline, CDR1 MNHEY and CDR2 SMNVEV (reference sequence).

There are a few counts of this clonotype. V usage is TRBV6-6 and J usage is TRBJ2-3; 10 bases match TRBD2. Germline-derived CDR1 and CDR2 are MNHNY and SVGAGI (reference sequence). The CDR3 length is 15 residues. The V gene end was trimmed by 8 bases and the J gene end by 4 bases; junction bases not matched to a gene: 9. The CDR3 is CASLIAGGDADTQYF. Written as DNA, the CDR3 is TGTGCCAGCTTGATAGCGGGGGGCGACGCAGATACGCAGTATTTT.

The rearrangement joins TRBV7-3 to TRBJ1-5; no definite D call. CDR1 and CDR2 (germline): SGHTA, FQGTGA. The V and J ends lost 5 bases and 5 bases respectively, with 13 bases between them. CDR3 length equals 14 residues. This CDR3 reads CASSHIIQDQPQHF. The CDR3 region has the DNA TGTGCCAGCAGCCATATAATCCAGGATCAGCCCCAGCATTTT.

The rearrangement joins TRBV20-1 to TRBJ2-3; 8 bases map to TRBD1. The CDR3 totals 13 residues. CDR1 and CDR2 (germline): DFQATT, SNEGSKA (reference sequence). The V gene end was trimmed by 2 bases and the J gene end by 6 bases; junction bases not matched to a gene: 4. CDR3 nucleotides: TGCAGTGCTAGATTACAGGGGGTCGATACGCAGTATTTT. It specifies CSARLQGVDTQYF.

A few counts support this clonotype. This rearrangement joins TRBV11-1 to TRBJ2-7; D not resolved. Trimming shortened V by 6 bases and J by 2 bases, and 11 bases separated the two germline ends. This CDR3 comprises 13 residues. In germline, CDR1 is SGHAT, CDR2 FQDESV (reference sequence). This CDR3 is CASSDPPTYEQYF. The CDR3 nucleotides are TGTGCCAGCAGTGATCCTCCTACCTACGAGCAGTACTTC.

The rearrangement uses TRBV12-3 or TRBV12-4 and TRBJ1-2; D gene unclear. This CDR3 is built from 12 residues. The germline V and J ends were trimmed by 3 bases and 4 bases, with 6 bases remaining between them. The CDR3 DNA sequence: TGTGCCAGCAGTTTCGACATCTATGGCTACACCTTC. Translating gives CASSFDIYGYTF.